The 10 T cell receptor beta chains below come from one sample, sequenced in a study of T cells in women clearing cervical HPV infection. Libraries were prepared by immunoSEQ multiplex PCR; TCRdb keeps only in-frame clonotypes and omits some of them. The sample includes some 40,000 clones. The sample taken for sequencing was blood buffy coat. The receptors stem from a woman between 18 and 70 years old with a cervical HPV16 infection that either progressed to CIN3+ or cleared (not recorded which).

A note on this clone: The CDR3 goes on 3 residues after the read ends, and that part is filled in from the germline J gene. This chain links TRBV2 with TRBJ1-5, with D possibly TRBD1 on 5 matching bases. Trimming pared 7 bases from V and 5 bases from J, leaving 12 bases between. The CDR3 runs to 13 residues. Looked up from germline, CDR1 is SNHLY and CDR2 is FYNNEI. The CDR3 spells CASIGGNDQPQHF. The covered CDR3 bases are TGTGCCAGCATTGGGGGGAACGATCAGCCC.

Notes on this clone: Read data end 3 residues before the CDR3 end; the end is taken from the germline J gene. This chain connects TRBV5-1 to TRBJ2-7; unclear D gene. CDR1 is SGHRS and CDR2 is YFSETQ in the germline V gene. V was pared by 4 bases and J by 0 bases, with 8 bases between. The CDR3 extends over 13 amino acids. The CDR3 loop reads CASSPVSSYEQYF. Partial CDR3 DNA: TGCGCCAGCAGCCCCGTTTCCTCCTACGAG.

To note about this clone: A read error may account for a junction end that differs from germline. The missing CDR3 end, 3 residues past where the read stops, is filled in from the germline J gene. The gene calls are TRBV7-7 and TRBJ1-1, with 9 bases that match TRBD1. Germline V CDR1 and CDR2: SSHAT, FNYEAQ (reference sequence). The CDR3 has 17 amino acids. The CDR3 here is CASSRLTGGEYVTEAFF. The covered CDR3 bases are TGTGCTAGCAGCCGCCTCACAGGGGGCGAGTATGTCACTGAA. Complete variable domain (other parts from reference TRBV7-7 and TRBJ1-1): GAGVSQSPRYKVTKRGQDVTLRCDPISSHATLYWYQQALGQGPEFLTYFNYEAQPDKSGLPSDRFSAERPEGSISTLTIQRTEQRDSAMYRCASSRLTGGEYVTEAFFGQGTRLTVV.

With regard to this clone: The read ends 3 residues before the CDR3 terminus; that terminus is restored from the germline J gene. This chain joins TRBV6-1 and TRBJ1-1; perhaps TRBD1 as D (6 bases). Germline CDR1 MNHNS, CDR2 SASEGT. The CDR3 is 15 residues long. Trimming stripped 1 base from V and 1 base from J, with 10 bases between. The covered CDR3 bases are TGTGCCAGCAGTGAAGATCTGGGGGCGAACACTGAA. This gives the protein CASSEDLGANTE. The full CDR3 reads CASSEDLGANTEAFF.

A word on this clone: The read falls 3 residues short of the CDR3 end, and the missing part is taken from the germline J gene. The chain links TRBV19 to TRBJ2-1; 8 bases align to TRBD2. J gave up 8 bases and V 1 base, and 10 bases lay outside the gene matches. Germline V gene sequence: CDR1 LNHDA, CDR2 SQIVND (reference sequence). The CDR3 runs 16 residues. CDR3 DNA, as far as it was read: TGTGCCAGTAGTATAGGAATTCGAGCGGGAGTCGATGAG. Its translation: CASSIGIRAGVDE. Given in full, the CDR3 is CASSIGIRAGVDEQFF.

As for this clone: The read finishes 3 residues shy of the CDR3 end, and the germline J gene is used to complete it. The rearrangement links TRBV9 to TRBJ2-3; the D is unclear. This CDR3 contains 11 residues. V gave up 3 bases and J gave up 3 bases, with 2 bases separating them. Per germline, CDR1 SGDLS and CDR2 YYNGEE. CDR3 DNA (partial): TGTGCCAGCAGCGCAACAGATACG. Protein product: CASSATDT. The full CDR3 protein reads CASSATDTQYF.

Note on this clone: The read is 3 residues too short to cover the CDR3 end, so that end is filled in from the germline J gene. The chain joins TRBV29-1 to TRBJ2-4, with TRBD2 identical over 7 bases. J gave up 8 bases and V 4 bases, and 8 bases lay outside the gene matches. The germline CDR1 and CDR2 sequences are SQVTM and ANQGSEA. The CDR3 consists of 13 residues. The CDR3 is CSVGLRAGDIQYF. The CDR3 bases that were read are TGCAGCGTTGGACTTCGGGCGGGAGACATT.

With respect to this clone: The read ends 3 residues shy of where the CDR3 ends; the end is completed using the germline J gene. The chain is built from TRBV20-1 and TRBJ2-2; D gene ambiguous. V lost 5 bases and J 6 bases, leaving 7 bases between the germline ends. Germline V gene lookup returns CDR1 DFQATT and CDR2 SNEGSKA (reference sequence). The CDR3 is made up of 11 amino acids. CDR3 bases read: TGCAGTGCTTCGTTATCCGGGGAG. Residues: CSASLSGE. The CDR3, in full, reads CSASLSGELFF.

Regarding this clone: The read is 3 residues too short to cover the CDR3 end, so that end is filled in from the germline J gene. The V and J genes are TRBV5-4 and TRBJ2-5; tentative D call: TRBD2 (5 bases). The CDR3 loop spans 15 amino acids. Germline CDR1 and CDR2: SGHNT and YYREEE (reference sequence). V lost 4 bases to trimming and J lost 2 bases, with 15 bases between them. CDR3: CASSVSNGLQETQYF. The covered CDR3 bases are TGTGCCAGCAGCGTATCGAATGGACTGCAAGAGACC.

Judged by frequency, this clone is medium-sized. The CDR3 end is not reached by the read, which stops 3 residues before it; the germline J gene fills it in. J is TRBJ1-5 and V is TRBV29-1; D ambiguous. The CDR3 extends over 14 amino acids. The V end was cut by 6 bases, the J end by 3 bases, with 15 bases between. Per the germline V gene, CDR1 is SQVTM and CDR2 is ANQGSEA. This chain's CDR3 is CSVRMDGDNQPQHF. The covered CDR3 bases are TGCAGCGTGAGGATGGACGGGGACAATCAGCCC.